This T cell receptor (beta chain) was recorded in a study of radiotherapy plus CTLA-4 blockade in lung cancer. Study-wide background: The study recorded objective responses in around 18% of patients and disease control in 31%. Study-wide findings and caveats: Clones derived from tumor TCRs expanded in blood after radiotherapy plus ipilimumab.

As for this clone: Its antigen is undetermined.

The study treated chemo-refractory metastatic non-small-cell lung cancer patients with focal radiation plus ipilimumab CTLA-4 blockade. Method: immunoSEQ multiplex PCR; TCRdb's copy keeps in-frame clones and lacks some. The repertoire has roughly 54,000 clones, 84% of them found once; the top ten carry more than 4%. This material consisted of peripheral blood, taken from a patient treated with radiotherapy plus ipilimumab. The source is a human donor with non-small cell lung cancer whose response to radiotherapy plus ipilimumab could not be evaluated.

The DNA for the CDR3 is TGTGCCAGCATTAGGAACACTGAAGCTTTCTTT. Amino acid sequence: CASIRNTEAFF. V and J are TRBV27 and TRBJ1-1; D remains unclear. CDR3 size: 11 residues. Between the trimmed V and J ends, which lost 7 bases and 1 base, there was a span of 4 bases. Per germline, CDR1 MNHEY and CDR2 SMNVEV (reference sequence).